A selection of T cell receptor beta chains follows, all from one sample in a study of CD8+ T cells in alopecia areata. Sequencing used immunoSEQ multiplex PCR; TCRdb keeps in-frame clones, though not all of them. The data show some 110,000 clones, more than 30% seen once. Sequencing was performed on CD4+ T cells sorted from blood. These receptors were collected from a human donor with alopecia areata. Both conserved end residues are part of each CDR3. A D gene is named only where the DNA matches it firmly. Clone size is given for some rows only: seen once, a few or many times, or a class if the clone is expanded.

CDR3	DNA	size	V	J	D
CASSGGQGNSYEQYF	TGCGCCAGCAGCGGGGGACAGGGGAACTCCTACGAGCAGTACTTC	NA	TRBV5-1	TRBJ2-7	TRBD1
CASSPGTGSYNEQFF	TGTGCCAGCTCACCCGGGACAGGCTCTTACAATGAGCAGTTCTTC	NA	TRBV18	TRBJ2-1	TRBD1
CAWSVGRAQFF	TGTGCCTGGAGTGTAGGGAGGGCCCAGTTCTTC	few	TRBV30	TRBJ2-1	TRBD2
CASSADGAYEQYF	TGTGCCAGCAGCGCGGACGGAGCCTACGAGCAGTACTTC	few	TRBV9	TRBJ2-7	NA
CASSLRGNTEAFF	TGCGCCAGCAGCTTGCGGGGAAACACTGAAGCTTTCTTT	NA	TRBV5-1	TRBJ1-1	NA
CASSPVSPLSEQYF	TGTGCCAGCAGCCCGGTATCCCCTTTGAGCGAGCAGTACTTC	few	TRBV2	TRBJ2-7	NA
CATQSGTVNEKLFF	TGTGCCACCCAATCGGGGACAGTGAATGAAAAACTGTTTTTT	many	TRBV28	TRBJ1-4	TRBD1
CAISDPGQGVETQYF	TGTGCCATCAGCGATCCGGGACAGGGCGTAGAGACCCAGTACTTC	NA	TRBV10-3	TRBJ2-5	TRBD1
CASSSPPLLLF	TGTGCCAGCAGCTCACCACCTCTGCTGCTCTTC	few	TRBV7-9	TRBJ2-1	NA
CASRTGTGDPGANVLTF	TGTGCCAGTAGAACCGGGACAGGGGACCCTGGGGCCAACGTCCTGACTTTC	many	TRBV19	TRBJ2-6	TRBD1
CSVEDRRDRGRNGYTF	TGCAGCGTTGAAGACCGAAGGGACAGGGGGCGGAATGGCTACACCTTC	NA	TRBV29-1	TRBJ1-2	TRBD1
CASSIGNTGELFF	TGTGCCAGTAGTATTGGAAACACCGGGGAGCTGTTTTTT	few	TRBV19	TRBJ2-2	NA
CASSYRTGTTEQYF	TGTGCCAGCAGTTACCGAACAGGGACGACTGAGCAGTACTTC	few	TRBV27	TRBJ2-7	NA
CAWTGTGTYEQYF	TGTGCCTGGACCGGGACCGGGACCTACGAGCAGTACTTC	NA	TRBV30	TRBJ2-7	NA
CASVRTGSSYNEQFF	TGTGCCAGCGTCAGGACAGGCAGCTCCTACAATGAGCAGTTCTTC	NA	TRBV2	TRBJ2-1	TRBD1
CASRFGYQPQHF	TGTGCCAGCAGGTTCGGGTATCAGCCCCAGCATTTT	NA	TRBV2	TRBJ1-5	NA
CASSWSYNEQFF	TGTGCCAGCAGTTGGTCCTACAATGAGCAGTTCTTC	few	TRBV28	TRBJ2-1	NA
CSVETVETQYF	TGCAGCGTTGAGACTGTAGAGACCCAGTACTTC	NA	TRBV29-1	TRBJ2-5	NA
CASSSRGGASDTGELFF	TGTGCCAGCAGCTCCAGGGGAGGGGCCTCGGACACCGGGGAGCTGTTTTTT	NA	TRBV7-2	TRBJ2-2	NA
CSVWTSGSTDTQYF	TGCAGCGTTTGGACTAGCGGGAGCACAGATACGCAGTATTTT	NA	TRBV29-1	TRBJ2-3	TRBD2
CSVLRRSYNEQFF	TGCAGCGTTTTACGCCGCTCCTACAATGAGCAGTTCTTC	few	TRBV29-1	TRBJ2-1	NA
CASSPPAGDTQYF	TGTGCCAGCTCACCCCCGGCGGGAGATACGCAGTATTTT	few	TRBV18	TRBJ2-3	NA
CASSLAPMVAGGKQYF	TGTGCCAGCAGCTTAGCCCCTATGGTAGCGGGAGGGAAGCAGTATTTT	few	TRBV7-2	TRBJ2-3	TRBD2
CATSAVGGYEQYF	TGTGCCACGTCCGCTGTGGGGGGCTACGAGCAGTACTTC	NA	TRBV6-5	TRBJ2-7	NA
CASRPRQEGSYEQYF	TGTGCCAGCAGACCACGACAGGAGGGCTCCTACGAGCAGTACTTC	NA	TRBV7-2	TRBJ2-7	NA
CSVAGQNTGELFF	TGCAGCGTTGCGGGACAGAACACCGGGGAGCTGTTTTTT	few	TRBV29-1	TRBJ2-2	NA
CSVAGLSFPNEQFF	TGCAGCGTCGCGGGACTCAGCTTCCCCAATGAGCAGTTCTTC	NA	TRBV29-1	TRBJ2-1	NA
CASSSRHRDGSF	TGTGCCAGCAGTTCCCGGCACCGGGACGGTTCTTTC	few	TRBV28	TRBJ2-4	NA
CAWTASGVLETQYF	TGTGCCTGGACTGCATCAGGGGTCTTGGAGACCCAGTACTTC	NA	TRBV30	TRBJ2-5	NA
CASSLGHNTGELFF	TGCGCCAGCAGCTTGGGACACAACACCGGGGAGCTGTTTTTT	few	TRBV5-1	TRBJ2-2	NA
CASSGEAGRSYEQYF	TGTGCCAGCAGCGGTGAGGCGGGAAGGTCCTACGAGCAGTACTTC	NA	TRBV9	TRBJ2-7	NA
CASSPRPTGELFF	TGTGCCAGCAGCCCCAGACCCACCGGGGAGCTGTTTTTT	few	TRBV14	TRBJ2-2	NA
CASSPGRKGDTQYF	TGTGCCAGCAGCCCCGGTCGGAAAGGGGATACGCAGTATTTT	NA	TRBV7-9	TRBJ2-3	NA
CASSPVGQGAYEQYF	TGTGCCAGCAGTCCGGTGGGGCAGGGGGCCTACGAGCAGTACTTC	NA	TRBV5-7	TRBJ2-7	TRBD1
CASSLGQSTDTQYF	TGCGCCAGCAGCTTAGGACAGAGCACAGATACGCAGTATTTT	few	TRBV5-1	TRBJ2-3	NA
CASSQSGTGGYGYTF	TGCGCCAGCAGCCAATCGGGGACAGGGGGCTATGGCTACACCTTC	NA	TRBV4-3	TRBJ1-2	TRBD1
CSGTTNYGYTF	TGTTCTGGGACAACCAACTATGGCTACACCTTC	NA	TRBV30	TRBJ1-2	NA
CASSQGVLNTGELFF	TGCGCCAGCAGCCAAGGTGTCTTGAACACCGGGGAGCTGTTTTTT	few	TRBV4-1	TRBJ2-2	NA
CASSPGTDTQYF	TGTGCCAGCAGTCCGGGCACAGATACGCAGTATTTT	NA	TRBV6-6	TRBJ2-3	NA
CASSYDRNYGYTF	TGTGCCAGCAGTTACGACAGGAACTATGGCTACACCTTC	NA	TRBV6-5	TRBJ1-2	NA
CASSPRDYPSYEQYF	TGTGCCAGCAGCCCCCGGGACTACCCTTCCTACGAGCAGTACTTC	many	TRBV7-2	TRBJ2-7	TRBD2
CASSQDLNTQYF	TGCGCCAGCAGCCAAGATCTTAATACGCAGTATTTT	NA	TRBV4-1	TRBJ2-3	NA
CASSSPAGTDTQYF	TGTGCCAGCAGCTCCCCGGCCGGCACAGATACGCAGTATTTT	NA	TRBV7-2	TRBJ2-3	NA
CASKGAGAQYF	TGTGCCAGCAAGGGCGCCGGAGCGCAATACTTC	NA	TRBV2	TRBJ2-7	NA
CASSTGRDQETQYF	TGCGCCAGCAGCACCGGACGGGACCAAGAGACCCAGTACTTC	once	TRBV5-1	TRBJ2-5	NA
CASGLGLAGVFEQFF	TGTGCCAGCGGACTCGGACTAGCGGGAGTTTTTGAGCAGTTCTTC	NA	TRBV27	TRBJ2-1	TRBD2
CASSLPSGPSTDTQYF	TGTGCCAGCAGTTTACCTAGCGGCCCTAGCACAGATACGCAGTATTTT	NA	TRBV28	TRBJ2-3	TRBD2
CASSPGTTNTGELFF	TGTGCCAGCAGTCCCGGGACTACCAACACCGGGGAGCTGTTTTTT	NA	TRBV27	TRBJ2-2	TRBD2
CSVEQRWNTEAFF	TGCAGCGTTGAGCAGCGATGGAACACTGAAGCTTTCTTT	few	TRBV29-1	TRBJ1-1	NA
CASGGPSYNEQFF	TGTGCCAGCGGGGGACCGTCCTACAATGAGCAGTTCTTC	NA	TRBV19	TRBJ2-1	NA
CASSIAVNYEQYF	TGTGCCAGTAGTATCGCCGTTAACTACGAGCAGTACTTC	few	TRBV19	TRBJ2-7	NA
CAWTSGAETQYF	TGTGCCTGGACTTCGGGGGCAGAGACCCAGTACTTC	NA	TRBV30	TRBJ2-5	NA
CASSLEFLQNEQFF	TGCGCCAGCAGCTTGGAGTTCCTTCAGAATGAGCAGTTCTTC	NA	TRBV5-1	TRBJ2-1	NA
CASSFTGSDEQYF	TGTGCCAGCAGCTTCACTGGGAGCGACGAGCAGTACTTC	NA	TRBV7-2	TRBJ2-7	NA
CSVEDFPSYEQYF	TGCAGCGTTGAGGACTTCCCCTCCTACGAGCAGTACTTC	few	TRBV29-1	TRBJ2-7	NA